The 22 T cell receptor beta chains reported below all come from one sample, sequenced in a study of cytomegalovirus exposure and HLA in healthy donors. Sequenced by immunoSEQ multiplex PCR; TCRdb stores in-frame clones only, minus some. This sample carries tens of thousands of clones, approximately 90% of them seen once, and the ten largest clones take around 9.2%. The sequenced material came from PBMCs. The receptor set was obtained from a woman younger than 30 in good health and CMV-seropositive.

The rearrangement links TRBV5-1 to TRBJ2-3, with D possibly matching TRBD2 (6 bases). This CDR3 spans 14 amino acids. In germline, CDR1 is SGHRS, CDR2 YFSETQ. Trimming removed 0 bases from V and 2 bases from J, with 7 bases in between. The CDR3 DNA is TGCGCCAGCAGCTTGGCGGGAGCCACAGATACGCAGTATTTT. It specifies CASSLAGATDTQYF. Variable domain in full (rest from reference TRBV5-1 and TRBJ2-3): KAGVTQTPRYLIKTRGQQVTLSCSPISGHRSVSWYQQTPGQGLQFLFEYFSETQRNKGNFPGRFSGRQFSNSRSEMNVSTLELGDSALYLCASSLAGATDTQYFGPGTRLTVL.

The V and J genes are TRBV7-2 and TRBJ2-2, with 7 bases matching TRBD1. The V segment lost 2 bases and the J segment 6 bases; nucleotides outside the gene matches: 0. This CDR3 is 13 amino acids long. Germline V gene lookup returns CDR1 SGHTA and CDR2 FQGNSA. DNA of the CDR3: TGTGCCAGCAGCTTACAGGGGGCCGGGGAGCTGTTTTTT. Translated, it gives CASSLQGAGELFF.

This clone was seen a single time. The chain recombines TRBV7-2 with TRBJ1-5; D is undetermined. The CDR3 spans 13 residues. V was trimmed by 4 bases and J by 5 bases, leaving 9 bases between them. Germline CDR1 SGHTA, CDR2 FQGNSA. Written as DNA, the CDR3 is TGTGCCAGCAGCTCTCGGCGGTATCAGCCCCAGCATTTT. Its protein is CASSSRRYQPQHF.

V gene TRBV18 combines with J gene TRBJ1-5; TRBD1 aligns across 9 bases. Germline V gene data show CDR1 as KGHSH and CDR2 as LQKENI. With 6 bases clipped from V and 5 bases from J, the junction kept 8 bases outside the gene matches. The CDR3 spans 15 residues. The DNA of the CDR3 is TGTGCCAGCTCGCCGGGACAGGGAGAGTATCAGCCCCAGCATTTT. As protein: CASSPGQGEYQPQHF. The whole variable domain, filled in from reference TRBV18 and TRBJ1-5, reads NAGVMQNPRHLVRRRGQEARLRCSPMKGHSHVYWYRQLPEEGLKFMVYLQKENIIDESGMPKERFSAEFPKEGPSILRIQQVVRGDSAAYFCASSPGQGEYQPQHFGDGTRLSIL.

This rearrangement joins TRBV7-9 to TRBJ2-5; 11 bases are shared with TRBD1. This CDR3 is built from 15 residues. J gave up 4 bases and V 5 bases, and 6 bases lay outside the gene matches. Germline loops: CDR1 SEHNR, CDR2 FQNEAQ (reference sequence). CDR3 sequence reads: CASSQDRGRGETQYF. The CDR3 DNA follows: TGTGCCAGCAGCCAGGACAGGGGGCGAGGAGAGACCCAGTACTTC.

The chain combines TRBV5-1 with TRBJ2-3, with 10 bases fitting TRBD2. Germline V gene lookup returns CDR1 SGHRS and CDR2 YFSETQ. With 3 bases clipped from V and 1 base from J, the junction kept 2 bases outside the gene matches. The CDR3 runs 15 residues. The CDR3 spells CASSSLAGGTDTQYF. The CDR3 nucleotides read TGCGCCAGCAGCTCTCTAGCGGGGGGCACAGATACGCAGTATTTT. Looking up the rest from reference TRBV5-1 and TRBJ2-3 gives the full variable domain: KAGVTQTPRYLIKTRGQQVTLSCSPISGHRSVSWYQQTPGQGLQFLFEYFSETQRNKGNFPGRFSGRQFSNSRSEMNVSTLELGDSALYLCASSSLAGGTDTQYFGPGTRLTVL.

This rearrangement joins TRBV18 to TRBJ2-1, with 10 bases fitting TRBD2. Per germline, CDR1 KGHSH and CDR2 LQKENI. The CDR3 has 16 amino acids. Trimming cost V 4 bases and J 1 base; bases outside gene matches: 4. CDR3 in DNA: TGTGCCAGCTCACGAGCGACTAGCGGGTCCTACAATGAGCAGTTCTTC. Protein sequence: CASSRATSGSYNEQFF.

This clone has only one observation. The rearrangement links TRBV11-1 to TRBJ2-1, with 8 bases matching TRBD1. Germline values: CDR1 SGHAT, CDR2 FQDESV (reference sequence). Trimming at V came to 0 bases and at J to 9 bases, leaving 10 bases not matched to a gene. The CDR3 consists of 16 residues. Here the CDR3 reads CASSLAQGADRVEQFF. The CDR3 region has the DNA TGTGCCAGCAGCTTAGCGCAGGGGGCAGATAGGGTTGAGCAGTTCTTC.

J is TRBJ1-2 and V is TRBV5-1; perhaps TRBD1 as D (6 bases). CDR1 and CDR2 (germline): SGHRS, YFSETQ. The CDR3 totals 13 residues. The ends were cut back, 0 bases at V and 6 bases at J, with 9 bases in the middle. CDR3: CASSLEQGHGYTF. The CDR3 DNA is TGCGCCAGCAGCTTGGAACAGGGCCATGGCTACACCTTC.

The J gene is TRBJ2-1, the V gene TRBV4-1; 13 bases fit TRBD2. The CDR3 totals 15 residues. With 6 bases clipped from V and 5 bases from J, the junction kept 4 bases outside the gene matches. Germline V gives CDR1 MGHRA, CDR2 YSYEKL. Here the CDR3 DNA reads TGCGCCAGCAGTCGGACTAGCGGGGGTAACAATGAGCAGTTCTTC. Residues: CASSRTSGGNNEQFF.

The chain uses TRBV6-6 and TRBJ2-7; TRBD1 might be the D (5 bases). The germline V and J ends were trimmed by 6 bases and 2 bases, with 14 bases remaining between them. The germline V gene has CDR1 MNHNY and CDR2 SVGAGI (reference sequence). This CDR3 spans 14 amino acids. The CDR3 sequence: CASRRQTITYEQYF. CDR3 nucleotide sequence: TGTGCCAGCAGAAGACAGACGATAACCTACGAGCAGTACTTC.

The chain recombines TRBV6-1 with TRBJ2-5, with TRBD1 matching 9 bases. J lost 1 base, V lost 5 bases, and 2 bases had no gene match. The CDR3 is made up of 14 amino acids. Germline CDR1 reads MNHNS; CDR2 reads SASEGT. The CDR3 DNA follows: TGTGCCAGCAGTCAGACAGGGGGCCAAGAGACCCAGTACTTC. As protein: CASSQTGGQETQYF.

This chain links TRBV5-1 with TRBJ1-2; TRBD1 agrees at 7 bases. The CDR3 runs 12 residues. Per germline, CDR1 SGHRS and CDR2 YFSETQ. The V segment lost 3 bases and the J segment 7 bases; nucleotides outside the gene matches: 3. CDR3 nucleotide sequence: TGCGCCAGCAGCTCGCACAGGGGTGGCTACACCTTC. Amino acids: CASSSHRGGYTF.

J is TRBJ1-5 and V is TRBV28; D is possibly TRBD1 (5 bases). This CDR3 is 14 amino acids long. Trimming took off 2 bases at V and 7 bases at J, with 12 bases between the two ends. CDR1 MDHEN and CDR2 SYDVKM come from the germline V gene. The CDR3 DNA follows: TGTGCCAGCAGTTTAGGGACTAAGAGACAGCCCCAGCATTTT. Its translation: CASSLGTKRQPQHF.

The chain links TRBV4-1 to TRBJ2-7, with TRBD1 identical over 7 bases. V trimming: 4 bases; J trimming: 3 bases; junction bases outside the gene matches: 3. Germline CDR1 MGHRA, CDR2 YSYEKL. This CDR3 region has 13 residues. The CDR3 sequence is CASSRPGGYEQYF. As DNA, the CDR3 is TGCGCCAGCAGCCGCCCAGGGGGCTACGAGCAGTACTTC.

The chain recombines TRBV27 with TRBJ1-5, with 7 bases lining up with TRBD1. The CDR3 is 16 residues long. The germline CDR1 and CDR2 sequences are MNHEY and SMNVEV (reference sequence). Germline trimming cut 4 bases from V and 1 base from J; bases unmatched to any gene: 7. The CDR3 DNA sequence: TGTGCCAGCAGTTCCCGGGACAGTCTAAGCAATCAGCCCCAGCATTTT. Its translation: CASSSRDSLSNQPQHF.

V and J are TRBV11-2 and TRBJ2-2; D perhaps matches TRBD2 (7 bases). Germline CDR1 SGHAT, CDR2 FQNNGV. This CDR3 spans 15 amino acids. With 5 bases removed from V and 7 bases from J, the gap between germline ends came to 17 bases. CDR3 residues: CASSISWGGFGELFF. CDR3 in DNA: TGTGCCAGCAGCATAAGTTGGGGGGGCTTCGGGGAGCTGTTTTTT.

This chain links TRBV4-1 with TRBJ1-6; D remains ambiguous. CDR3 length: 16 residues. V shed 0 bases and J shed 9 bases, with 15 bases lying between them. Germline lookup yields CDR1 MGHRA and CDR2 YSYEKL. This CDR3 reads CASSQDVPAWSSPLHF. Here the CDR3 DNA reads TGCGCCAGCAGCCAAGATGTTCCAGCTTGGAGTTCACCCCTCCACTTT.

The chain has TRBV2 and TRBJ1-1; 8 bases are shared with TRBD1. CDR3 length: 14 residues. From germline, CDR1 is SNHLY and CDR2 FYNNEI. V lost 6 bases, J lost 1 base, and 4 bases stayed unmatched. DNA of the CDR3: TGTGCCAGCAGGGACGACAGGGGGAACACTGAAGCTTTCTTT. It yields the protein CASRDDRGNTEAFF.

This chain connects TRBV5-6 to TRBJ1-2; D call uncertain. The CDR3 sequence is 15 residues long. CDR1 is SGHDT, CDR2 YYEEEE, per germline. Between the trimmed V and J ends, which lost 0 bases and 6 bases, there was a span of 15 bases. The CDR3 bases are TGTGCCAGCAGCTTGGTGGGCCAGTACGAAGATGGCTACACCTTC. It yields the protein CASSLVGQYEDGYTF.

The CDR3 nucleotides read TGCAGCGTGACTGACGGTTCTAATGAAAAACTGTTTTTT. Translated, it gives CSVTDGSNEKLFF. The chain uses TRBV29-1 and TRBJ1-4; no definite D call. Germline V lookup: CDR1 SQVTM, CDR2 ANQGSEA. V was cut by 6 bases and J by 3 bases, with 11 bases left in between. This CDR3 spans 13 amino acids.

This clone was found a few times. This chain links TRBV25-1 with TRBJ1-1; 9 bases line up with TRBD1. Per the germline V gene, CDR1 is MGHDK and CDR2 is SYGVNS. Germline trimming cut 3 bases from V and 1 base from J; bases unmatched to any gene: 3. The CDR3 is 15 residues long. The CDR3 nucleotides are TGTGCCAGCAGTGATTCGGGACAGGGGAACACTGAAGCTTTCTTT. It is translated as CASSDSGQGNTEAFF.